The rows below give T cell receptor beta chains drawn from one sample of a study of somatic mutations in cytotoxic T cells in rheumatoid arthritis. Sequencing used immunoSEQ multiplex PCR; TCRdb keeps in-frame clones, though not all of them. The top ten hold roughly 35% of the sample, which has about 6,400 clones, 65% to 80% seen once. Specimen: CD8+ T cells sorted from blood. These receptors were collected from a woman aged 45-65 years in good health. Each CDR3 is given with its conserved first and last residue. Fields, in order: V gene, J gene, clone size, D gene, CDR3 protein, CDR3 DNA. D genes are given only for firm matches. The size field is filled for only some rows; it gives once, few, many or a size class.

v_gene: TRBV7-6
j_gene: TRBJ2-3
abundance: NA
d_gene: NA
CDR3aa: CASSRVGGGADTQYF
CDR3nt: TGTGCCAGCAGCCGGGTGGGGGGGGGCGCAGATACGCAGTATTTT

v_gene: TRBV6-5
j_gene: TRBJ2-7
abundance: NA
d_gene: TRBD1
CDR3aa: CASSEGQGAYEQYF
CDR3nt: TGTGCCAGCAGTGAAGGACAGGGCGCCTACGAGCAGTACTTC

v_gene: TRBV18
j_gene: TRBJ2-7
abundance: NA
d_gene: NA
CDR3aa: CASSRGYEQYF
CDR3nt: TGTGCCAGCTCACGAGGCTACGAGCAGTACTTC

v_gene: TRBV7-9
j_gene: TRBJ1-2
abundance: NA
d_gene: NA
CDR3aa: CASSLGQAHYGYTF
CDR3nt: TGTGCCAGCAGCTTAGGACAGGCTCACTATGGCTACACCTTC

v_gene: TRBV28
j_gene: TRBJ1-1
abundance: once
d_gene: NA
CDR3aa: CASSYQGLGTEAFF
CDR3nt: TGTGCCAGCAGTTATCAGGGGCTAGGCACTGAAGCTTTCTTT

v_gene: TRBV9
j_gene: TRBJ2-4
abundance: NA
d_gene: TRBD2
CDR3aa: CASSAQTSGDRSIQYF
CDR3nt: TGTGCCAGCAGCGCCCAGACTAGCGGGGATCGTAGCATTCAGTACTTC

v_gene: TRBV4-1
j_gene: TRBJ1-1
abundance: NA
d_gene: NA
CDR3aa: CASSQDRGMNTEAFF
CDR3nt: TGCGCCAGCAGCCAAGATCGGGGGATGAACACTGAAGCTTTCTTT

v_gene: TRBV6-1
j_gene: TRBJ1-2
abundance: NA
d_gene: TRBD1
CDR3aa: CATPLRDSSYGYTF
CDR3nt: TGTGCCACCCCTCTCAGGGACAGTTCCTATGGCTACACCTTC

v_gene: TRBV11-3
j_gene: TRBJ2-7
abundance: NA
d_gene: TRBD2
CDR3aa: CASSPPGLAGGSYEQYF
CDR3nt: TGTGCCAGCAGCCCTCCGGGACTAGCGGGAGGCTCCTACGAGCAGTACTTC

v_gene: TRBV7-8
j_gene: TRBJ1-5
abundance: medium-sized
d_gene: NA
CDR3aa: CASSLWTLYSNQPQHF
CDR3nt: TGTGCCAGCAGCTTATGGACACTGTATAGCAATCAGCCCCAGCATTTT